This T cell receptor beta chain appears in the sequencing data of a study of CXCR3-negative and CXCR3-positive naive CD8 T cells. This clonotype counts as medium-sized by frequency. Its antigen is as yet unknown. Through 5' RACE with UMI labels, the TRB cDNA libraries were prepared. TCRdb reworked the 5' RACE reads into one entry per CDR3 protein, no DNA. The table lists 55,000 to 65,000 distinct CDR3 sequences. General study results and limits: TRBV-TRBJ usage was similar across naive CXCR3 subsets but distinct in memory cells. With surface CD5 comparable between naive subsets, TCR strength was estimated using properties derived from the TRB CDR3.

This CDR3 is 14 amino acids long. CDR1 and CDR2 from the germline V gene are SQVTM and ANQGSEA. The V call is TRBV29-1, the J call TRBJ2-7; TCRdb selects TRBD1, and the lack of DNA leaves this call unchecked. Material for sequencing was naive CXCR3- CD8+ T cells from blood. The subset: CD45RO-CCR7+CD27+CD95- naive CD8+ T cells lacking CXCR3 (TNR3-). This TCR came from a human donor in good health. Some clones in this sample may be carry-over from other donors' samples. CDR3 residues: CSVLALDRGYEQYF.